A selection of T cell receptor beta chains follows, all from one sample in a study of cytomegalovirus exposure and HLA in healthy donors. TCRdb's table, derived via immunoSEQ multiplex PCR, lists solely in-frame clones and lacks some. The sample includes 180,000 or so clones, more than 70% of them seen just once. Specimen: PBMCs. Every receptor here comes from a woman aged 40 to 55 in good health and CMV-seropositive. The CDR3 runs from the conserved cysteine through the conserved F or W.

v_gene	j_gene	CDR3aa
TRBV10-1	TRBJ2-1	CASSESYGNEQFF
TRBV19	TRBJ2-5	CASSTGSQETQYF
TRBV18	TRBJ2-1	CASSPQTGYNEQFF
TRBV19	TRBJ1-4	CASSIQGLGNEKLFF
TRBV10-3	TRBJ1-5	CATTPQGDSNQPQHF
TRBV7-2	TRBJ2-7	CASSPGQGNWYEQYF
TRBV9	TRBJ1-1	CASSVETAGVNTEAFF
TRBV30	TRBJ2-3	CAWSAGSNSDTQYF
TRBV27	TRBJ2-3	CASRLRLAGANTDTQYF
TRBV11-3	TRBJ2-3	CASSSPPGGLNTDTQYF
TRBV28	TRBJ1-1	CASSLPVGWNTEAFF
TRBV11-3	TRBJ1-5	CASSPEQGAYSNQPQHF
TRBV27	TRBJ1-1	CASSLAGSAREAFF
TRBV20-1	TRBJ1-2	CSAPQKGYTF
TRBV5-4	TRBJ2-5	CASSSVLAGAGVGQYF
TRBV19	TRBJ2-7	CASSMMAAGAYEQYF
TRBV5-4	TRBJ2-2	CASSLGSGATGELFF
TRBV30	TRBJ2-7	CAWSRLAGAYEQYF
TRBV18	TRBJ1-4	CASSRQGATTNEKLFF
TRBV6-5	TRBJ1-3	CASSAGTEAGNTIYF
TRBV6-1	TRBJ1-1	CASIQPGRSEAFF
TRBV5-1	TRBJ1-2	CASSSMTDSLYGYTF
TRBV19	TRBJ2-5	CASSSTQLETQYF
TRBV29-1	TRBJ2-1	CSVGTSGSKEQFF
TRBV28	TRBJ2-7	CAKTPGQGTSEQYF
TRBV6-6	TRBJ2-7	CASRATGSYEQYF
TRBV4-2	TRBJ2-7	CASSQKTGGASYEQYF
TRBV6-1	TRBJ2-3	CASRAVLSSTDTQYF
TRBV4-3	TRBJ2-7	CASSPIKNGYEQYF
TRBV2	TRBJ1-2	CASSLVLAGGYTF
TRBV4-2	TRBJ2-6	CASGQDQTRGANVLTF
TRBV18	TRBJ2-4	CASSQGRTGEQRNIQYF
TRBV27	TRBJ1-2	CASSFYSNYGYTF
TRBV28	TRBJ2-3	CASRGVIRTGETDTQYF
TRBV19	TRBJ1-1	CASREWGTGKTPEAFF
TRBV5-4	TRBJ2-1	CASTMDRLDEQFF
TRBV14	TRBJ2-1	CASSQEGEAGARYEQFF
TRBV7-9	TRBJ2-3	CASSTIGLAGVDTQYF
TRBV6-6	TRBJ1-1	CASSYGPGDTEAFF
TRBV28	TRBJ1-2	CASSGGQLYGYTF
TRBV28	TRBJ1-5	CASSLGSAGQPQHF
TRBV5-1	TRBJ1-1	CASKEGTANTEAFF